Listed below are T cell receptor beta chains from one sample, sequenced in a study of blood T cell repertoires in COVID-19. Clones were sequenced by immunoSEQ multiplex PCR, and TCRdb holds only the in-frame ones, with some missing. This repertoire shows nearly 40,000 clones, 80% to 90% found once; its top ten account for 9%. Sequenced material: peripheral blood. The receptor set was obtained from a woman in her 70s with acute or convalescent COVID-19. Each CDR3 is given with its conserved first and last residue. D genes are given only for firm matches. Clone size appears in some rows only: once, few, many, or a class for an expanded clone.

J gene,V gene,D gene,clone size,CDR3 protein,CDR3 DNA
TRBJ1-4,TRBV19,-,-,CASSIISGAREKLFF,TGTGCCAGTAGTATAATCTCAGGGGCGCGTGAAAAACTGTTTTTT
TRBJ1-1,TRBV10-1,TRBD1,-,CASKQGWNTEAFF,TGCGCCAGCAAACAGGGGTGGAACACTGAAGCTTTCTTT
TRBJ2-5,TRBV5-4,-,-,CASSLEGQLETQYF,TGTGCCAGCAGCTTGGAAGGACAGCTGGAGACCCAGTACTTC
TRBJ2-1,TRBV28,TRBD2,-,CASSKLAGGYNEQFF,TGTGCCAGCAGCAAACTAGCGGGGGGTTACAATGAGCAGTTCTTC
TRBJ1-6,TRBV28,-,-,CASSLGAGFTPLHF,TGTGCCAGCAGTTTGGGGGCAGGTTTTACTCCCCTCCACTTT
TRBJ2-5,TRBV5-1,TRBD2,-,CASSLAAGGGETQYF,TGCGCCAGCAGCTTGGCAGCGGGGGGTGGTGAGACCCAGTACTTC
TRBJ1-4,TRBV18,TRBD1,-,CASSQQGTNEKLFF,TGTGCCAGCTCACAACAGGGGACTAATGAAAAACTGTTTTTT
TRBJ1-4,TRBV4-3,-,-,CASSQNPGSVATNEKLFF,TGCGCCAGCAGCCAAAATCCAGGGTCGGTTGCAACTAATGAAAAACTGTTTTTT
TRBJ2-1,TRBV7-2,-,-,CASSLVRLEAEQFF,TGTGCCAGCAGCTTGGTAAGGCTCGAGGCGGAGCAGTTCTTC
TRBJ1-2,TRBV7-6,TRBD1,-,CASSPTGGDFGYTF,TGTGCCAGCAGCCCTACAGGGGGCGATTTTGGCTACACCTTC
TRBJ1-1,TRBV7-8,-,-,CASSLDRPETSNTEAFF,TGTGCCAGCAGCTTAGATAGACCGGAGACCTCGAACACTGAAGCTTTCTTT
TRBJ2-3,TRBV9,TRBD2,-,CASSAKQGRGGADTQYF,TGTGCCAGCAGCGCCAAACAAGGGCGTGGGGGGGCAGATACGCAGTATTTT
TRBJ1-2,TRBV18,-,-,CASSLADYYGYTF,TGTGCCAGCTCATTAGCAGACTACTATGGCTACACCTTC
TRBJ2-1,TRBV30,TRBD2,-,CAWSVSLFPRTSNEQFF,TGTGCCTGGAGTGTATCCCTCTTCCCACGGACTAGCAATGAGCAGTTCTTC
TRBJ2-5,TRBV9,TRBD2,-,CASSEGTSGGTQETQYF,TGTGCCAGCAGCGAAGGGACTAGCGGGGGGACCCAAGAGACCCAGTACTTC
TRBJ2-5,TRBV9,TRBD2,once,CASSSGLAGAKTQYF,TGTGCCAGCAGCTCGGGACTAGCGGGAGCAAAGACCCAGTACTTC
TRBJ2-5,TRBV3-1/TRBV3-2,TRBD2,-,CASSLAGTGETQYF,TGTGCCAGCAGCTTAGCGGGGACTGGGGAGACCCAGTACTTC
TRBJ1-1,TRBV6-2/TRBV6-3,-,-,CASSSGQLNTEAFF,TGTGCCAGCAGTTCCGGACAGCTGAACACTGAAGCTTTCTTT
TRBJ2-5,TRBV10-1,-,-,CASSDAGRGETQYF,TGCGCCAGCAGTGATGCGGGGCGAGGGGAGACCCAGTACTTC
TRBJ2-1,TRBV4-1,-,-,CASSSGLNEQFF,TGCGCCAGCAGCTCCGGTCTCAATGAGCAGTTCTTC
TRBJ1-6,TRBV4-3,-,-,CASSQARDGTGKNSPLHF,TGCGCCAGCAGCCAAGCCCGGGACGGAACAGGGAAGAATTCACCCCTCCACTTT
TRBJ1-2,TRBV4-3,-,-,CASSQDGDIGGYTF,TGCGCCAGCAGCCAAGACGGAGATATAGGCGGCTACACCTTC
TRBJ1-6,TRBV4-3,-,once,CASSPGGTRALHF,TGCGCCAGCAGCCCCGGGGGGACTAGGGCCCTCCACTTT
TRBJ1-5,TRBV19,-,-,CASTEAREGSQPQHF,TGTGCCAGTACGGAAGCCAGGGAGGGAAGTCAGCCCCAGCATTTT
TRBJ1-5,TRBV20-1,-,-,CSASPGLNQPQHF,TGCAGTGCTAGTCCGGGTCTCAATCAGCCCCAGCATTTT